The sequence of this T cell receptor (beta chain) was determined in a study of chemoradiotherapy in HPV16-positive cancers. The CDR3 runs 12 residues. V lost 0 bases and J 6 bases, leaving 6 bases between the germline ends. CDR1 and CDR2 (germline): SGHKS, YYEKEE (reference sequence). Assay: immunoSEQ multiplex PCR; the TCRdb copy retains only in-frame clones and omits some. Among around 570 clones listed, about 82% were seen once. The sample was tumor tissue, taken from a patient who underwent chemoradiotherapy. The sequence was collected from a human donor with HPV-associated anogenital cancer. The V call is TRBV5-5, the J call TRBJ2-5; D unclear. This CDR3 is CASSLDVKTQYF. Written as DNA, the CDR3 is TGTGCCAGCAGCTTGGATGTGAAGACCCAGTACTTC. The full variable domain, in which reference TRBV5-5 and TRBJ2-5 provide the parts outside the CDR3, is DAGVTQSPTHLIKTRGQQVTLRCSPISGHKSVSWYQQVLGQGPQFIFQYYEKEERGRGNFPDRFSARQFPNYSSELNVNALLLGDSALYLCASSLDVKTQYFGPGTRLLVL.